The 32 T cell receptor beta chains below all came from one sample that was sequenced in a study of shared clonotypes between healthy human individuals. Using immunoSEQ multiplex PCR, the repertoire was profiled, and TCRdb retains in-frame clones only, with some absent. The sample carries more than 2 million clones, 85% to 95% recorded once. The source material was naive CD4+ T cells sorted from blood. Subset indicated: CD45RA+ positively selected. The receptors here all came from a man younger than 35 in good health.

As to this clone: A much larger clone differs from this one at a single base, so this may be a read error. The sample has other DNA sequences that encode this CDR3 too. CDR3 sequence reads: CSATADTQYF. The CDR3 DNA reads as TGCAGTGCTACGGCAGATACGCAGTATTTT. This chain connects TRBV20-1 to TRBJ2-3, with D unclear. From germline, CDR1 is DFQATT and CDR2 SNEGSKA (reference sequence). The CDR3 length is 10 residues. The V and J ends lost 4 bases and 4 bases respectively, with 3 bases between them.

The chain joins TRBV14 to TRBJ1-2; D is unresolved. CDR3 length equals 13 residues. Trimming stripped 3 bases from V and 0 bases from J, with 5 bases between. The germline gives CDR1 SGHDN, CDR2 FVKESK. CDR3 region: CASSHQTNYGYTF. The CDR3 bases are TGTGCCAGCAGCCACCAGACTAACTATGGCTACACCTTC.

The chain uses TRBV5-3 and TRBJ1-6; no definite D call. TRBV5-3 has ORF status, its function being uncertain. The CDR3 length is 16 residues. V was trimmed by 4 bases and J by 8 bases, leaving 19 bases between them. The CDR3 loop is CARSPCCGLRDSPLHF. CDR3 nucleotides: TGTGCCAGAAGCCCGTGTTGCGGCCTTCGGGATTCACCCCTCCACTTT.

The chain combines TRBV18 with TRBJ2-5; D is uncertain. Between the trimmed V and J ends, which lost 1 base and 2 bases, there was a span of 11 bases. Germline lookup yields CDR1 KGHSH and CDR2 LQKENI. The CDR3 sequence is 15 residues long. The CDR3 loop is CASSPLLAPQETQYF. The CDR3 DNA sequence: TGTGCCAGCTCACCACTTTTAGCCCCTCAAGAGACCCAGTACTTC. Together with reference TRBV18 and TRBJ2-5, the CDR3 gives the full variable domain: NAGVMQNPRHLVRRRGQEARLRCSPMKGHSHVYWYRQLPEEGLKFMVYLQKENIIDESGMPKERFSAEFPKEGPSILRIQQVVRGDSAAYFCASSPLLAPQETQYFGPGTRLLVL.

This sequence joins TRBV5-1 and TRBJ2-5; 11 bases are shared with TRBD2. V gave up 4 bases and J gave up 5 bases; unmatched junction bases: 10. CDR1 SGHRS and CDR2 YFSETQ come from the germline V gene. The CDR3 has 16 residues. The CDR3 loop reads CASSIITSGSFETQYF. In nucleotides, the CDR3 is TGCGCCAGCAGCATCATCACTAGCGGGAGCTTTGAGACCCAGTACTTC. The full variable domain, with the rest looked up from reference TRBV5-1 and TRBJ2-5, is KAGVTQTPRYLIKTRGQQVTLSCSPISGHRSVSWYQQTPGQGLQFLFEYFSETQRNKGNFPGRFSGRQFSNSRSEMNVSTLELGDSALYLCASSIITSGSFETQYFGPGTRLLVL.

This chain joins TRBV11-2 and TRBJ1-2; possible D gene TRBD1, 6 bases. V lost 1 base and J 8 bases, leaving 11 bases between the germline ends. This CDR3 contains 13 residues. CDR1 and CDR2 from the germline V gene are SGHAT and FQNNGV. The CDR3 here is CASSLVGGRGYTF. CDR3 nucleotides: TGTGCCAGCAGCTTAGTGGGGGGCCGAGGCTACACCTTC.

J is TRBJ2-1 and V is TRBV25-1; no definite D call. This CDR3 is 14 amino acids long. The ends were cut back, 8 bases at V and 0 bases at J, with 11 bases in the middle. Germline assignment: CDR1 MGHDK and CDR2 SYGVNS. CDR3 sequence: CASGFGYSYNEQFF. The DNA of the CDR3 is TGTGCCAGCGGGTTTGGTTACTCCTACAATGAGCAGTTCTTC.

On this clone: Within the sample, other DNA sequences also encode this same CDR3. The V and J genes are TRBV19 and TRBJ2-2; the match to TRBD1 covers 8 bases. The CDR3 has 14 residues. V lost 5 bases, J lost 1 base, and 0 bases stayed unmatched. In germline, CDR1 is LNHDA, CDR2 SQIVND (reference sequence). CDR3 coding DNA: TGTGCCAGTAGTGACAGGGGGAACACCGGGGAGCTGTTTTTT. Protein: CASSDRGNTGELFF.

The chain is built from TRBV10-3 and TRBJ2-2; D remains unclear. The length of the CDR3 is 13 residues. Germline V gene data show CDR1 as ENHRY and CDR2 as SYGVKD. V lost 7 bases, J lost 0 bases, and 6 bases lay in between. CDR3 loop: CAINTANTGELFF. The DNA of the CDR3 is TGTGCCATCAACACCGCGAACACCGGGGAGCTGTTTTTT.

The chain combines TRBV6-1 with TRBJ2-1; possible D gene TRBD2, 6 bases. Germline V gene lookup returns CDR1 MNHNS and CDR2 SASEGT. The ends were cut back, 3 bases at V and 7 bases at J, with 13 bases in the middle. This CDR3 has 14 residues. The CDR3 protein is CASSEGLAPNEQFF. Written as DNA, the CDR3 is TGTGCCAGCAGTGAGGGGCTAGCGCCTAATGAGCAGTTCTTC.

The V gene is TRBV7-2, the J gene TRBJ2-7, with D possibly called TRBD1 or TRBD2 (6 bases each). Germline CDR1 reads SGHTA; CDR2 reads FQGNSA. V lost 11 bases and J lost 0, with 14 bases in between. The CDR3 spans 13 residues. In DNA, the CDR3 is TGTGCCGCGGGACAAGGGCCCTCCTACGAGCAGTACTTC. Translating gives CAAGQGPSYEQYF.

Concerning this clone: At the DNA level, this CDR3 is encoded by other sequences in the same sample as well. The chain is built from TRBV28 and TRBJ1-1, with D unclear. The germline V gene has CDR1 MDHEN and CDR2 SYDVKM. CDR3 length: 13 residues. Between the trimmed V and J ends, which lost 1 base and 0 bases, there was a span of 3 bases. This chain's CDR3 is CASSLSVNTEAFF. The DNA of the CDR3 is TGTGCCAGCAGTTTATCGGTGAACACTGAAGCTTTCTTT.

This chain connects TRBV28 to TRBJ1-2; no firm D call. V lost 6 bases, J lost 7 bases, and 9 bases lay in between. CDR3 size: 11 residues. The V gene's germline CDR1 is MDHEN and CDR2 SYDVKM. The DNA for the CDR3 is TGTGCCAGCAGGACCTTGAGTGGCTACACCTTC. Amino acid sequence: CASRTLSGYTF.

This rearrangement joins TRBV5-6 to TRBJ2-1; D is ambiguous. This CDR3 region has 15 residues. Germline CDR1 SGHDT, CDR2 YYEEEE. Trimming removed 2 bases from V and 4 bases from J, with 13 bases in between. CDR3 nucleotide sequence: TGTGCCAGCAGCTTAAGGAGTCCGAGGTACAATGAGCAGTTCTTC. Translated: CASSLRSPRYNEQFF.

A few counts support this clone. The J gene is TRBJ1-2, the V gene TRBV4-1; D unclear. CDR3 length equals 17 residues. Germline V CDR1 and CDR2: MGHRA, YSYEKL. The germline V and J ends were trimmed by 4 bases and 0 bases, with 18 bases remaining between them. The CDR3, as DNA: TGCGCCAGCAGCCTGAGAAAACGGACCAAGCCTAACTATGGCTACACCTTC. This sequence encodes CASSLRKRTKPNYGYTF.

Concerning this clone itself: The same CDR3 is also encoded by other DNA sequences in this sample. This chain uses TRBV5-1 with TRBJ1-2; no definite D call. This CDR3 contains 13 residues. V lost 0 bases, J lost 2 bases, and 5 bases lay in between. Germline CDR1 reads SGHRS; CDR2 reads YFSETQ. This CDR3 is CASSLDGNYGYTF. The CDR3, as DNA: TGCGCCAGCAGCTTGGACGGAAACTATGGCTACACCTTC. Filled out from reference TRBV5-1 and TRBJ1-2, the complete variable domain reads KAGVTQTPRYLIKTRGQQVTLSCSPISGHRSVSWYQQTPGQGLQFLFEYFSETQRNKGNFPGRFSGRQFSNSRSEMNVSTLELGDSALYLCASSLDGNYGYTFGSGTRLTVV.

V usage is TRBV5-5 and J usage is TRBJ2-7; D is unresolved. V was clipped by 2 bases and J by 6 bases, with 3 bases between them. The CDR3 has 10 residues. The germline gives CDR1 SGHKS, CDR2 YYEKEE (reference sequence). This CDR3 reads CASSLSEQYF. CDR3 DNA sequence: TGTGCCAGCAGCTTAAGCGAGCAGTACTTC.

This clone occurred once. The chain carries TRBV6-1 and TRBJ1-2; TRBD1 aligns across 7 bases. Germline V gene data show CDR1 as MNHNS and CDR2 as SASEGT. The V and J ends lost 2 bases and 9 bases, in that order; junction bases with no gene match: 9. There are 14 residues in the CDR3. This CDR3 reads CASSEQKGGRSYTF. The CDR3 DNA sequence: TGTGCCAGCAGTGAACAGAAAGGGGGCCGTAGCTACACCTTC.

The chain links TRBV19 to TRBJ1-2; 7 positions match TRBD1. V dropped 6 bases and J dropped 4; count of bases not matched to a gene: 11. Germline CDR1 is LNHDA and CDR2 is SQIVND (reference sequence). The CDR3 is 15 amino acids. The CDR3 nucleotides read TGTGCCAGTAGCCCCCTGGAGGGGGCCGCCTATGGCTACACCTTC. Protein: CASSPLEGAAYGYTF. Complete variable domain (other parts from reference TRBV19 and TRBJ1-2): DGGITQSPKYLFRKEGQNVTLSCEQNLNHDAMYWYRQDPGQGLRLIYYSQIVNDFQKGDIAEGYSVSREKKESFPLTVTSAQKNPTAFYLCASSPLEGAAYGYTFGSGTRLTVV.

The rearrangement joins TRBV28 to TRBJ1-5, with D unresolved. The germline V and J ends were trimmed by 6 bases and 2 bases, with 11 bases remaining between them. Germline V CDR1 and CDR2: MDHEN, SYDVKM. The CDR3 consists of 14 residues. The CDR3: CASRPAVRNQPQHF. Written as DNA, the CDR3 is TGTGCCAGCAGGCCGGCAGTACGCAATCAGCCCCAGCATTTT. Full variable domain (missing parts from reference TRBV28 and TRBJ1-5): DVKVTQSSRYLVKRTGEKVFLECVQDMDHENMFWYRQDPGLGLRLIYFSYDVKMKEKGDIPEGYSVSREKKERFSLILESASTNQTSMYLCASRPAVRNQPQHFGDGTRLSIL.

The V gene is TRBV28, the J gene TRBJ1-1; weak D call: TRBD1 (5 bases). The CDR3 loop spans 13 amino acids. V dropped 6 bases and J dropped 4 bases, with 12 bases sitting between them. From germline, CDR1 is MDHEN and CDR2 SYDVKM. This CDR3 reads CASSKTVITEAFF. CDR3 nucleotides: TGTGCCAGCAGCAAGACAGTGATCACTGAAGCTTTCTTT.

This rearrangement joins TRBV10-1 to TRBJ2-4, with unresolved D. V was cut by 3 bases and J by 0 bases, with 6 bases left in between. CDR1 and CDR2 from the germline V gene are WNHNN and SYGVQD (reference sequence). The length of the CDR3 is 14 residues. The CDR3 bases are TGCGCCAGCAGTGACTTGCTAGCCAAAAACATTCAGTACTTC. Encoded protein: CASSDLLAKNIQYF.

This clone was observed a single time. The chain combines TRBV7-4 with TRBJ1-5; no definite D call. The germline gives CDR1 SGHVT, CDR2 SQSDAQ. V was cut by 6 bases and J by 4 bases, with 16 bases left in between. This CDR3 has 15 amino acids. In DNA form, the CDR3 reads TGTGCCAGCAGGAACCACGACGCAACTAATCAGCCCCAGCATTTT. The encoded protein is CASRNHDATNQPQHF.

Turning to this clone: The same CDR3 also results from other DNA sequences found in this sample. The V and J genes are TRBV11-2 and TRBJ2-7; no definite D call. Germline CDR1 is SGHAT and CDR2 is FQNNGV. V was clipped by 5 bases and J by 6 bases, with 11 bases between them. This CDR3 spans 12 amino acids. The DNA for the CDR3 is TGTGCCAGCAGCCCCTTGGTCGGCGAGCAGTACTTC. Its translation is CASSPLVGEQYF.

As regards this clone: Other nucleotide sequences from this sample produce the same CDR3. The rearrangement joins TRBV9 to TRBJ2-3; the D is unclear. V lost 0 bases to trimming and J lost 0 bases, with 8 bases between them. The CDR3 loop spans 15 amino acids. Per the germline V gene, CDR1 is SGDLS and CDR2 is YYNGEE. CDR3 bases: TGTGCCAGCAGCGTAGAGGTAGGGAGCACAGATACGCAGTATTTT. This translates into CASSVEVGSTDTQYF.

The CDR3 region is CASSQILGRTEAFF. The CDR3 DNA reads as TGTGCCAGCAGCCAAATCTTGGGGAGGACTGAAGCTTTCTTT. This sequence joins TRBV14 and TRBJ1-1; D is ambiguous. Trimming stripped 2 bases from V and 5 bases from J, with 12 bases between. Germline CDR1 SGHDN, CDR2 FVKESK. The CDR3 is 14 residues long.

In DNA, the CDR3 is TGTGCCAGCAGCTTAGCTATCTCCTACGAGCAGTACTTC. Encoded protein: CASSLAISYEQYF. The chain couples TRBV11-2 to TRBJ2-7; D call uncertain. The CDR3 sequence is 13 residues long. CDR1 is SGHAT and CDR2 is FQNNGV in the germline V gene. Deletions cut 1 base from V and 0 bases from J, with 4 bases between. Full variable domain (missing parts from reference TRBV11-2 and TRBJ2-7): EAGVAQSPRYKIIEKRQSVAFWCNPISGHATLYWYQQILGQGPKLLIQFQNNGVVDDSQLPKDRFSAERLKGVDSTLKIQPAKLEDSAVYLCASSLAISYEQYFGPGTRLTVT.

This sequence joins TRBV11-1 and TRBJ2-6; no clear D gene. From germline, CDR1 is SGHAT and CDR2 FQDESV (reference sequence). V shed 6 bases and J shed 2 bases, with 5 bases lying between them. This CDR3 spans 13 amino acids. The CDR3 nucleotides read TGTGCCAGCAGGTTCGCTGGGGCCAACGTCCTGACTTTC. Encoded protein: CASRFAGANVLTF. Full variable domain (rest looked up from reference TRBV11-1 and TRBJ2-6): EAEVAQSPRYKITEKSQAVAFWCDPISGHATLYWYRQILGQGPELLVQFQDESVVDDSQLPKDRFSAERLKGVDSTLKIQPAELGDSAMYLCASRFAGANVLTFGAGSRLTVL.

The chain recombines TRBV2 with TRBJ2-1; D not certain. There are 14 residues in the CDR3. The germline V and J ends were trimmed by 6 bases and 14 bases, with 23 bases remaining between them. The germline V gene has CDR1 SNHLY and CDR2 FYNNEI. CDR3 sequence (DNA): TGTGCCAGCAGGACTGCAACCGGCTATCCGAGGAAGTTCTTC. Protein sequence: CASRTATGYPRKFF. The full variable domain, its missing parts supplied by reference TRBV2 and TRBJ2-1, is EPEVTQTPSHQVTQMGQEVILRCVPISNHLYFYWYRQILGQKVEFLVSFYNNEISEKSEIFDDQFSVERPDGSNFTLKIRSTKLEDSAMYFCASRTATGYPRKFFGPGTRLTVL.

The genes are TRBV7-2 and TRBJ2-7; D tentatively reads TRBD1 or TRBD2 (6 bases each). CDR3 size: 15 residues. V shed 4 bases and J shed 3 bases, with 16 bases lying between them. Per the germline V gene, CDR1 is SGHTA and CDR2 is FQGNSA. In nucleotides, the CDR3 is TGTGCCAGCAGCTCACGGCGGGACACAGGCTACGAGCAGTACTTC. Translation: CASSSRRDTGYEQYF. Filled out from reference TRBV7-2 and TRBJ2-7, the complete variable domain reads GAGVSQSPSNKVTEKGKDVELRCDPISGHTALYWYRQSLGQGLEFLIYFQGNSAPDKSGLPSDRFSAERTGGSVSTLTIQRTQQEDSAVYLCASSSRRDTGYEQYFGPGTRLTVT.

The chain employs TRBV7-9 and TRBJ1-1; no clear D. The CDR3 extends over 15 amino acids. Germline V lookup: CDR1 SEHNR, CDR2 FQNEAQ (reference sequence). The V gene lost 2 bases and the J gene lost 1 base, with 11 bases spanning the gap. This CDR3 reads CASSLSRSGNTEAFF. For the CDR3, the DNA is TGTGCCAGCAGCTTAAGCCGTAGCGGGAACACTGAAGCTTTCTTT.

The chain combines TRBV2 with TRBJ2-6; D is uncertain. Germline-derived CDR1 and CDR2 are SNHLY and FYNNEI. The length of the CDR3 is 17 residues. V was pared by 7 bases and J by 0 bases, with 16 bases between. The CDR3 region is CASKRLFTGSGANVLTF. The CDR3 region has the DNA TGTGCCAGCAAGCGTTTATTTACTGGCTCTGGGGCCAACGTCCTGACTTTC.